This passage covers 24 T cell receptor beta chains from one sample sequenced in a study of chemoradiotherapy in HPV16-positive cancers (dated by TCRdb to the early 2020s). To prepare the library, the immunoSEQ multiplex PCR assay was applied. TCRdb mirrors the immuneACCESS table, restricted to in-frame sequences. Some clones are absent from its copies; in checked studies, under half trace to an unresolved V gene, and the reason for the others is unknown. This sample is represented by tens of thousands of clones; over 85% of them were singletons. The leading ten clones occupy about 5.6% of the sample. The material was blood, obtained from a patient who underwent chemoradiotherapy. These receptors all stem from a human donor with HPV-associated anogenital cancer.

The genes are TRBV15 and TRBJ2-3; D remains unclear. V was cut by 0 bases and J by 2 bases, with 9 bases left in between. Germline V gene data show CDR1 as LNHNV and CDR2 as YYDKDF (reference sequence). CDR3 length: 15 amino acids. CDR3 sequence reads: CATSRDVDYTDTQYF. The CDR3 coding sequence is TGTGCCACCAGCAGAGATGTCGATTACACAGATACGCAGTATTTT.

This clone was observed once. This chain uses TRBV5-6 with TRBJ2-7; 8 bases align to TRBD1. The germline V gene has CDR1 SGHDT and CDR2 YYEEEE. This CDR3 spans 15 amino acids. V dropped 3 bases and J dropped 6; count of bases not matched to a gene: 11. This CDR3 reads CASSYAGGAKGEQYF. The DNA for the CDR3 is TGTGCCAGCAGCTACGCAGGGGGCGCGAAAGGCGAGCAGTACTTC.

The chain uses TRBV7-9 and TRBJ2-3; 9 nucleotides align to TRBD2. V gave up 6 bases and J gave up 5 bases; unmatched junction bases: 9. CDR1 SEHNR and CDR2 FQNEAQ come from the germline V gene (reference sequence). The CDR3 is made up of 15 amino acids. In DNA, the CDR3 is TGTGCCAGCAGTAACCGCGGGGGGGCCTTAGATACGCAGTATTTT. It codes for CASSNRGGALDTQYF. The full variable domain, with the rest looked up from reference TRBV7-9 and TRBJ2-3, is DTGVSQNPRHKITKRGQNVTFRCDPISEHNRLYWYRQTLGQGPEFLTYFQNEAQLEKSRLLSDRFSAERPKGSFSTLEIQRTEQGDSAMYLCASSNRGGALDTQYFGPGTRLTVL.

The chain's CDR3 is CASSSGVSGNTIYF. Here the CDR3 DNA reads TGTGCCAGCAGCTCCGGGGTCTCTGGAAACACCATATATTTT. This chain joins TRBV9 and TRBJ1-3; D not resolved. From germline, CDR1 is SGDLS and CDR2 YYNGEE. Trimming cost V 4 bases and J 0 bases, with 8 bases left between them. The CDR3 loop spans 14 amino acids.

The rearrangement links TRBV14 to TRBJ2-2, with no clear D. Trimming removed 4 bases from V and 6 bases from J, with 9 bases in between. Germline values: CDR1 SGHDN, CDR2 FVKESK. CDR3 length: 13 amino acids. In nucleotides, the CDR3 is TGTGCCAGCAGCCCCTCCGTCCCCGGGGAGCTGTTTTTT. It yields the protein CASSPSVPGELFF.

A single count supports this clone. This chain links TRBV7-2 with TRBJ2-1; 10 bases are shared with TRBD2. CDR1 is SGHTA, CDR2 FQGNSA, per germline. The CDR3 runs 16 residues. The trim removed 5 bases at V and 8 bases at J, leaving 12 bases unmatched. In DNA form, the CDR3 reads TGTGCCAGCAGCCCCGCGGCTAGCGGGGGCCTACATGAGCAGTTCTTC. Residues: CASSPAASGGLHEQFF. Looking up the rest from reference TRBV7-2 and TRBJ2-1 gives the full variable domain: GAGVSQSPSNKVTEKGKDVELRCDPISGHTALYWYRQSLGQGLEFLIYFQGNSAPDKSGLPSDRFSAERTGGSVSTLTIQRTQQEDSAVYLCASSPAASGGLHEQFFGPGTRLTVL.

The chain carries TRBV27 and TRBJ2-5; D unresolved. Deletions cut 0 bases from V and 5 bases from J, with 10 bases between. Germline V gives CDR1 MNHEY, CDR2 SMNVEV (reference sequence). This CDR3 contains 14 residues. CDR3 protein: CASSLSKVSETQYF. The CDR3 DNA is TGTGCCAGCAGTTTATCGAAGGTCTCCGAGACCCAGTACTTC.

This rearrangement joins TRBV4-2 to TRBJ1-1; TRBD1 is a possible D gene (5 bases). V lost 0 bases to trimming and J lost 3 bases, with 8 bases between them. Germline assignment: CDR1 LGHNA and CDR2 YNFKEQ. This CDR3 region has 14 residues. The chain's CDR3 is CASSQELGDTEAFF. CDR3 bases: TGTGCCAGCAGCCAAGAGTTGGGGGACACTGAAGCTTTCTTT.

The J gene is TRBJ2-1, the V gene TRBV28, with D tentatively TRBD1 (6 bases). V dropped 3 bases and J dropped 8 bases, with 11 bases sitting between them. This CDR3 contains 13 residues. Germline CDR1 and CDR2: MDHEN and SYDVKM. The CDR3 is CASSFRDIYEQFF. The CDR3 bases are TGTGCCAGCAGTTTTAGGGACATCTATGAGCAGTTCTTC.

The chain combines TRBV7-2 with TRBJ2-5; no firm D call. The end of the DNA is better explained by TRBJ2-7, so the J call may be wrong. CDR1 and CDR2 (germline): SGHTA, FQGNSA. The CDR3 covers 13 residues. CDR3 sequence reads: CASSLARSYEQYF. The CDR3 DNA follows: TGTGCCAGCAGCTTAGCGAGGTCCTACGAGCAGTACTTC.

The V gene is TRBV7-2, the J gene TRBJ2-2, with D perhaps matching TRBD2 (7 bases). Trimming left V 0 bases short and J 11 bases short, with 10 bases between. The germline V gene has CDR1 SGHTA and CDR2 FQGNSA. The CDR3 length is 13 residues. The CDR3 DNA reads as TGTGCCAGCAGCTTAGCGGGGGGGGCAGAGCTGTTTTTT. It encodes CASSLAGGAELFF.

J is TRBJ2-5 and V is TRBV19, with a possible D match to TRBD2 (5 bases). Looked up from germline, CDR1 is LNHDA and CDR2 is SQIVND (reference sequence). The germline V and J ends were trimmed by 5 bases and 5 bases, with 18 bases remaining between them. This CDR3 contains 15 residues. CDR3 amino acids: CASSPSGVAFETQYF. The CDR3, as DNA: TGTGCCAGTAGTCCCTCCGGGGTTGCATTTGAGACCCAGTACTTC.

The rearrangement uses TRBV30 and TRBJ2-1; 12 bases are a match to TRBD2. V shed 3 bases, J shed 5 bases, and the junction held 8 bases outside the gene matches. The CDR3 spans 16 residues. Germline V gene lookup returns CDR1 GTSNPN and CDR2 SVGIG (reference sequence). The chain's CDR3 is CAWSRSTSGGNNEQFF. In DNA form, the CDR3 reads TGTGCCTGGAGCCGTTCGACTAGCGGGGGAAACAATGAGCAGTTCTTC.

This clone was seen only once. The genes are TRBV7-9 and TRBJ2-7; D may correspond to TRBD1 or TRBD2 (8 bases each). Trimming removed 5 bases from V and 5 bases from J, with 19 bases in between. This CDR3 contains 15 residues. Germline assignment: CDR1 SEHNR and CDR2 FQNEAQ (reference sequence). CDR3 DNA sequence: TGTGCCAGCAGCCCCGGGGGGGGCAGGGGGCACGAGCAGTACTTC. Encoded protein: CASSPGGGRGHEQYF.

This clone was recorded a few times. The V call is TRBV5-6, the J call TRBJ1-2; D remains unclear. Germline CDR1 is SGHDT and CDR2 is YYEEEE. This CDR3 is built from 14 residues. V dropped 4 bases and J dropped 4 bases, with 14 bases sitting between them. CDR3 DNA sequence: TGTGCCAGCAGCACCGGTTCCTCGGGCTATGGCTACACCTTC. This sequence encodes CASSTGSSGYGYTF. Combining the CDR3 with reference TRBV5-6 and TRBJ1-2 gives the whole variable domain DAGVTQSPTHLIKTRGQQVTLRCSPKSGHDTVSWYQQALGQGPQFIFQYYEEEERQRGNFPDRFSGHQFPNYSSELNVNALLLGDSALYLCASSTGSSGYGYTFGSGTRLTVV.

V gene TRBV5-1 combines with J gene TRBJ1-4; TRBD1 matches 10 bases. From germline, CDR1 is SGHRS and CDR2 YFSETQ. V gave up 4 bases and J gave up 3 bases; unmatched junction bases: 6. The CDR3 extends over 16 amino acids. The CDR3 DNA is TGCGCCAGCAGCCCGGAGGGACAGGGGTCTAATGAAAAACTGTTTTTT. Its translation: CASSPEGQGSNEKLFF.

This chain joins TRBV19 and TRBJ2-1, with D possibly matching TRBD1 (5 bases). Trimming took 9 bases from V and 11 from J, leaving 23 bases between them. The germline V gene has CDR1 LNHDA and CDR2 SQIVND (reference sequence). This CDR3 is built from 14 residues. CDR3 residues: CASQQVGLTLQQFF. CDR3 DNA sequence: TGTGCCAGCCAACAGGTGGGGCTCACCCTCCAGCAGTTCTTC.

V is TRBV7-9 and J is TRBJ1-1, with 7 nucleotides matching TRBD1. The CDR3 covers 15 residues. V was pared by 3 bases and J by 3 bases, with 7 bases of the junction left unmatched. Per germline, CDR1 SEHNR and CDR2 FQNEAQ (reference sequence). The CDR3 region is CASSLRGGEYTEAFF. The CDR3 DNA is TGTGCCAGCAGCTTGCGAGGGGGCGAGTACACTGAAGCTTTCTTT.

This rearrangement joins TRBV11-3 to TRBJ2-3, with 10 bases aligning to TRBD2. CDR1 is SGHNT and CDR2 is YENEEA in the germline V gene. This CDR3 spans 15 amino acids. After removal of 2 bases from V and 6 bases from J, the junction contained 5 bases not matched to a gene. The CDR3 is CASSLHGTSEDTQYF. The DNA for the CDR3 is TGTGCCAGCAGCTTACACGGGACTAGCGAGGATACGCAGTATTTT.

DNA for the CDR3: TGCGCCAGCAGTGCTGTAGCAGGGCAAGAGACCCAGTACTTC. It is translated as CASSAVAGQETQYF. V usage is TRBV5-1 and J usage is TRBJ2-5; TRBD1 is a possible D gene (5 bases). Germline assignment: CDR1 SGHRS and CDR2 YFSETQ. The CDR3 runs to 14 residues. V was clipped by 5 bases and J by 2 bases, with 13 bases between them.

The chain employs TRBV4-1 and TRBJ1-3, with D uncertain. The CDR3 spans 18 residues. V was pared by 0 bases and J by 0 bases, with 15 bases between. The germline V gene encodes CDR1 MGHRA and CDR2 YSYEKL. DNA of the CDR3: TGCGCCAGCAGCCAAGATAAAGGTGTGGTGACCTCTGGAAACACCATATATTTT. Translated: CASSQDKGVVTSGNTIYF.

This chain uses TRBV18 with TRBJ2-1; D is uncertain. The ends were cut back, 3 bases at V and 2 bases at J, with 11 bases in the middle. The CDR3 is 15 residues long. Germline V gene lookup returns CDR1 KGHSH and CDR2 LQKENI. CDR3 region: CASSPRRDAYNEQFF. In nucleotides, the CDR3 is TGTGCCAGCTCACCTCGACGTGATGCCTACAATGAGCAGTTCTTC.

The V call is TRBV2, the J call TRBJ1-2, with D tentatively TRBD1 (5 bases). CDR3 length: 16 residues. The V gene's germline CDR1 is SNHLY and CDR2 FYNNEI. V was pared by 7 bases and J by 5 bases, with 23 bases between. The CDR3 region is CASKGTAAITVYGYTF. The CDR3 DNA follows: TGTGCCAGCAAGGGGACGGCGGCCATTACCGTTTATGGCTACACCTTC. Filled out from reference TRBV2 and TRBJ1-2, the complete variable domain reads EPEVTQTPSHQVTQMGQEVILRCVPISNHLYFYWYRQILGQKVEFLVSFYNNEISEKSEIFDDQFSVERPDGSNFTLKIRSTKLEDSAMYFCASKGTAAITVYGYTFGSGTRLTVV.

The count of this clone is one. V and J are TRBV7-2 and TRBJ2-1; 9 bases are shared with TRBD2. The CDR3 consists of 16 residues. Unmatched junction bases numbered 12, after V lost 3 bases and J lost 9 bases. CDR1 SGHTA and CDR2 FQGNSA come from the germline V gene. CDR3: CASSFWLLAGEAEQFF. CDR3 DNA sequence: TGTGCCAGCAGCTTCTGGTTGTTAGCGGGGGAGGCTGAGCAGTTCTTC.